This T cell receptor (beta chain) is from a study of OX40 agonist ivuxolimab in advanced cancers. Turning to the study itself: Patients were treated with intravenous ivuxolimab, dosed at 0.01 to 10 mg/kg and infused every 2 weeks. Study outcomes and limitations: The mean number of expanded clones was higher in CD8+ T cells than in CD4+.

The germline gives CDR1 LGHNA, CDR2 YNFKEQ. The CDR3 runs 15 residues. V shed 1 base and J 5 bases; nucleotides not matched to a gene: 8. The data were produced by immunoSEQ multiplex PCR, yet TCRdb's version contains in-frame clones alone and is incomplete. The sample records 15,000 to 20,000 clones, 80% to 90% being singletons. About this clone: Its target is unknown.

This clonotype was sampled from an adult with an advanced solid tumor such as melanoma, head and neck, liver or kidney cancer. The chain uses TRBV4-2 and TRBJ2-7, with TRBD2 matching 7 bases. Specimen: CD4+ or CD8+ T cells sorted from blood, collected in a trial of the OX40 agonist ivuxolimab. For the CDR3, the DNA is TGTGCCAGCAGCCAAGGAGGCGGGAGTACCAACGAGCAGTACTTC. This encodes CASSQGGGSTNEQYF.